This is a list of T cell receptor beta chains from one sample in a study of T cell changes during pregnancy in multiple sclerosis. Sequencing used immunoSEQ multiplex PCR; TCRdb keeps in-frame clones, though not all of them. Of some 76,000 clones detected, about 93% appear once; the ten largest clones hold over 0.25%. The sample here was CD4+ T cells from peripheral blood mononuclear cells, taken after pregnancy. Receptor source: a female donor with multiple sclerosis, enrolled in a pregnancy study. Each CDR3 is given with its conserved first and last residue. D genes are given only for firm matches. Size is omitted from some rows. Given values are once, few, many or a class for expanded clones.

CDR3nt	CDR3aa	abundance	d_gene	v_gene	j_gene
TGTGCCAGTAGCAGGGGGGAGGGCAATCAGCCCCAGCATTTT	CASSRGEGNQPQHF	NA	TRBD1	TRBV19	TRBJ1-5
TGTGCCAGCAGCGTCGGACAGGGTTCTAATGAAAAACTGTTTTTT	CASSVGQGSNEKLFF	NA	TRBD1	TRBV5-4	TRBJ1-4
TGTGCCAGCTCACCACAGGGGGCTGGCTACACCTTC	CASSPQGAGYTF	NA	TRBD1	TRBV18	TRBJ1-2
TGTGCCAGCAGCTCTCCGGGACTAGCGGGAGCCAACCGGGGGGAGCAGTACTTC	CASSSPGLAGANRGEQYF	NA	TRBD2	TRBV25-1	TRBJ2-7
TGTGCCAGCAGTCGACAGGGGGTTGGGACTGAAGCTTTCTTT	CASSRQGVGTEAFF	NA	TRBD1	TRBV6-5	TRBJ1-1
TGTGCCAGCAGCTTATTGCCTAGCTCAGCTGCCGAGCAGTACTTC	CASSLLPSSAAEQYF	once	NA	TRBV7-3	TRBJ2-7
TGTGCCAGCAGCGGTAGGGGAGGCGACTATGGCTACACCTTC	CASSGRGGDYGYTF	NA	NA	TRBV7-8	TRBJ1-2
TGTGCCAGCAGAAACCTGGCACGTATAAACGTCTACACCTTC	CASRNLARINVYTF	NA	NA	TRBV28	TRBJ1-2
TGTGCCAGTAGTATCGAGGGGGCTAGGATGAACACTGAAGCTTTCTTT	CASSIEGARMNTEAFF	NA	TRBD1	TRBV19	TRBJ1-1
TGTGCCAGTAGTTCGGGACAGGGGGCAACAGATACGCAGTATTTT	CASSSGQGATDTQYF	NA	TRBD1	TRBV19	TRBJ2-3
TGTGCCAGCAGCCCTGATGGGGACAGGGGAAGATATGGCTACACCTTC	CASSPDGDRGRYGYTF	NA	TRBD1	TRBV7-2	TRBJ1-2
TGTGCCAGCAGCTGGGAGGGGACTAGCGGGAACAATGAGCAGTTCTTC	CASSWEGTSGNNEQFF	NA	TRBD2	TRBV7-3	TRBJ2-1
TGTGCCAGCAGCCAAGTGGGGAGACGGGACGAGCAGTACTTC	CASSQVGRRDEQYF	NA	NA	TRBV14	TRBJ2-7
TGTGCCAGCAGTGAACCGGGGATGATGGGCAATGAGCAGTTCTTC	CASSEPGMMGNEQFF	few	NA	TRBV6-1	TRBJ2-1
TGTGCCAGCAGCGTAGGGGATAGCGGGAGTACGCAGTATTTT	CASSVGDSGSTQYF	NA	TRBD2	TRBV9	TRBJ2-3
TGTGCCAGCACACGACAGGGGGCATACACTGAAGCTTTCTTT	CASTRQGAYTEAFF	NA	TRBD1	TRBV5-4	TRBJ1-1
TGCGCCAGCAGCCAAGATTTAGGCAGGGCGGACTCTGGAAACACCATATATTTT	CASSQDLGRADSGNTIYF	NA	NA	TRBV4-1	TRBJ1-3
TGCGCCACCACATTATCTAGCGGGGGGCGCACAGATACGCAGTATTTT	CATTLSSGGRTDTQYF	NA	TRBD2	TRBV10-2	TRBJ2-3
TGTGCCAGCAGCCAAGCCAGGGGGCAAACCGGGGAGCTGTTTTTT	CASSQARGQTGELFF	NA	TRBD1	TRBV14	TRBJ2-2
TGTGCCACCAGCAGAGATTTAGAAGGCTACACCTTC	CATSRDLEGYTF	NA	NA	TRBV15	TRBJ1-2
TGCGCCAGCAGCCCCAGCGGGGGGAACACTGAAGCTTTCTTT	CASSPSGGNTEAFF	NA	NA	TRBV5-1	TRBJ1-1
TGTGCCAGCAAGGGTTCAGGGGGGCGGCCCCCCGACCCACCTGAAGCTTTCTTT	CASKGSGGRPPDPPEAFF	NA	TRBD1	TRBV2	TRBJ1-1
TGTGCCAGCTCACCAAGCCAGGGGAATGGCTACACCTTC	CASSPSQGNGYTF	NA	NA	TRBV18	TRBJ1-2
TGTGCCAGCAGTTTCGGTACAGCCACAGATACGCAGTATTTT	CASSFGTATDTQYF	NA	NA	TRBV27	TRBJ2-3
TGTGCCAGCAGCTCTGGGACTAGCGAATACGAGCAGTACTTC	CASSSGTSEYEQYF	NA	TRBD2	TRBV7-2	TRBJ2-7
TGTGCCAGCAGCTCCGTCCTCGGGAACACTGAAGCTTTCTTT	CASSSVLGNTEAFF	NA	NA	TRBV9	TRBJ1-1
TGTGCCACAGGACAGGCCGCTGGCACTGAAGCTTTCTTT	CATGQAAGTEAFF	few	TRBD1	TRBV19	TRBJ1-1
TGTGCCAGCAGCTTAGATGGGGAGGGAGACTATGGCTACACCTTC	CASSLDGEGDYGYTF	NA	NA	TRBV7-9	TRBJ1-2
TGTGCCAGCAAGCCCTGGGACAGGGGGCGAGACGAGCAGTACTTC	CASKPWDRGRDEQYF	NA	TRBD1	TRBV2	TRBJ2-7
TGCGCCAGCAGGGGGACAGGGTATAGCTATGGCTACACCTTC	CASRGTGYSYGYTF	NA	TRBD1	TRBV10-2	TRBJ1-2
TGTGCCAGCAGTGGCGCTTTCGGGGGGCGAACTGAAGCTTTCTTT	CASSGAFGGRTEAFF	NA	NA	TRBV2	TRBJ1-1
TGTGCCAGCAGCTCCCGGACGGGACAGCCTGACACTGAAGCTTTCTTT	CASSSRTGQPDTEAFF	NA	TRBD1	TRBV7-9	TRBJ1-1
TGTGCCAGCAGCTTAGGACAGTACAATGAGCAGTTCTTC	CASSLGQYNEQFF	NA	NA	TRBV7-7	TRBJ2-1
TGCGCCAGCAGCCCCGGTCAGACCCAGTACTTC	CASSPGQTQYF	once	NA	TRBV5-1	TRBJ2-5
TGTGCCAGCAGAAACCGGGACAGGCTTAACTATGGCTACACCTTC	CASRNRDRLNYGYTF	NA	TRBD1	TRBV6-6	TRBJ1-2
TGTGCCAGCAGGCCGGGACAGAATTCACCCCTCCACTTT	CASRPGQNSPLHF	NA	TRBD1	TRBV6-5	TRBJ1-6
TGTGCCAGCTCACCTCGGGGACAGGCCCTTTTGCGGGCAAACACTGAAGCTTTCTTT	CASSPRGQALLRANTEAFF	NA	TRBD1	TRBV18	TRBJ1-1
TGTGCCAGCAGCCTAGGGCCGGGTCCTAAGCGGTATGGCTACACCTTC	CASSLGPGPKRYGYTF	NA	NA	TRBV7-3	TRBJ1-2
TGTGCCAGCAGTTTGGCAGGGGAATATCAGCCCCAGCATTTT	CASSLAGEYQPQHF	NA	NA	TRBV28	TRBJ1-5
TGTGCCAGCAGTTACTCTAGAGGGACTGGCTACGAGCAGTACTTC	CASSYSRGTGYEQYF	NA	NA	TRBV6-5	TRBJ2-7
TGTGCCAGCAGTGACCGACAGGGAGAGTACAATGAGCAGTTCTTC	CASSDRQGEYNEQFF	NA	TRBD1	TRBV2	TRBJ2-1
TGTGCCAGCAGCGTAGAGGCGGCCAACACTGAAGCTTTCTTT	CASSVEAANTEAFF	NA	NA	TRBV9	TRBJ1-1
TGTGCCAGCAGCTTGAGGGGCTGGGCCGGTGAAAAACTGTTTTTT	CASSLRGWAGEKLFF	NA	NA	TRBV5-4	TRBJ1-4
TGTGCCAGCAGCGCCGGGACTAGCGGAGGGGATGAGCAGTTCTTC	CASSAGTSGGDEQFF	NA	TRBD2	TRBV2	TRBJ2-1
TGTGCCGGGAAAGGGGCTGCAGATACGCAGTATTTT	CAGKGAADTQYF	few	NA	TRBV2	TRBJ2-3
TGCGCCAGCAGCCCCGGGGTGGGTACTGAAGCTTTCTTT	CASSPGVGTEAFF	NA	NA	TRBV5-1	TRBJ1-1
TGTGCCAGCAGCCCCTGGCTAGCGGGGGAGACCCAGTACTTC	CASSPWLAGETQYF	NA	TRBD2	TRBV4-2	TRBJ2-5
TGTGCCAGTAGTATAGACTTCTCGGGACAGGTCAACGGCTACACCTTC	CASSIDFSGQVNGYTF	once	TRBD1	TRBV19	TRBJ1-2
TGCGCCAGCAGCTTGGCGACAGGGAATGGCTACACCTTC	CASSLATGNGYTF	NA	TRBD1	TRBV5-1	TRBJ1-2
TGTGCCAGCAGTGACCCCCCACGGAGACAGGGGAAAGACGAGCAGTACTTC	CASSDPPRRQGKDEQYF	NA	TRBD1	TRBV6-1	TRBJ2-7
TGTGCCAGCAGCTTAGTTGGGCAGGGCTATGGCAATCAGCCCCAGCATTTT	CASSLVGQGYGNQPQHF	NA	NA	TRBV11-3	TRBJ1-5
TGTGCCAGCAGCAAACGCCGATACAGGGGGCGTGAGCAGTACTTC	CASSKRRYRGREQYF	NA	NA	TRBV21-1	TRBJ2-7
TGTGCCATCAGTGAGAGCGGGGGGAATGAGCAGTTCTTC	CAISESGGNEQFF	NA	TRBD2	TRBV10-3	TRBJ2-1
TGTGCCAGTAGTCCGAGTACTAGCGGGATTTACAATGAGCAGTTCTTC	CASSPSTSGIYNEQFF	NA	TRBD2	TRBV19	TRBJ2-1
TGTGCCAGCAGCGCCCGTCCCAAAACTAGCGGGATGGATACGCAGTATTTT	CASSARPKTSGMDTQYF	NA	TRBD2	TRBV9	TRBJ2-3
TGTGCCAGCAGCTTAGAAACGGACAGTTATTATGGCTACACCTTC	CASSLETDSYYGYTF	NA	NA	TRBV7-2	TRBJ1-2
TGTGCCAGCAGCTTATTTCAGGGGGCCCAGCATTTT	CASSLFQGAQHF	NA	TRBD1	TRBV7-2	TRBJ1-5
TGTGCCACCAGAGGAGGACAGGAGACAGATACGCAGTATTTT	CATRGGQETDTQYF	NA	TRBD1	TRBV15	TRBJ2-3
TGTGCCAGCAGCCAAGAACAGGAAGAGACCCAGTACTTC	CASSQEQEETQYF	NA	NA	TRBV14	TRBJ2-5